The clone carrying this T cell receptor beta chain was recorded a few times. HTBI primers from iRepertoire and Arm-PCR of CDR3 regions yielded the TCR beta libraries. Authors' data handling: Overall, samples carried roughly 60 TRBV and 13 to 15 TRBJ segments. TCRdb fed the multiplex PCR reads into MiXCR, producing one record per CDR3 protein. The V and J calls follow TCRdb's processing rather than the paper's. The repertoire holds roughly 610,000 distinct CDR3 sequences, more than 15% seen once, with approximately 12% in the top ten. This record belongs to a study of regulatory T cells in long-lasting Graves disease. The wider study: Those Graves' patients who were newly diagnosed had been on antithyroid drugs under 3 months.

Time point here: newly diagnosed GD, antithyroid drugs for less than 3 months. PBMCs were the source of the RNA used for TCR sequencing. Graves' disease diagnoses followed American Thyroid Association guidelines. Nine milliliters of peripheral blood were drawn into EDTA tubes. These data were also reused for a study on T cells in Graves' hyperthyroidism and ophthalmopathy.

The source is a man between 18 and 35 years old with Graves disease. The sequences come from peripheral blood mononuclear cells (PBMCs), collected at new diagnosis, from a patient treated with antithyroid drugs.

The CDR3 DNA is TGCAGCGTTGAAGCCGATAGCGGGGAGGTCAATGAGCAGTTCTTC. Encoded protein: CSVEADSGEVNEQFF. The chain recombines TRBV29-1 with TRBJ2-1; 8 bases align to TRBD2. The CDR3 consists of 15 residues. The J segment lost 6 bases and the V segment lost 1 base, leaving 8 bases of the junction unmatched. Per the germline V gene, CDR1 is SQVTM and CDR2 is ANQGSEA.